The source of this T cell receptor (beta chain) is a study of beta chain features in type 1 diabetes. Overall study: Age, gender and cell yields were similar between patients and healthy donors.

CD45RO/CCR7/CD25/CD127/CD95/CD27 sorting isolated CD4+ naive, central memory, regulatory and stem cell-like memory cells. Sequencing targeted expressed TCRB transcripts, as all isolated RNA had been reverse transcribed. Libraries were prepared by immunoSEQ multiplex PCR; TCRdb keeps only in-frame clonotypes and omits some of them. The data hold about 270,000 clones, with 13% to 15% observed a single time. The CDR3 extends over 15 amino acids. The V end lost 4 bases, the J end lost 8 bases, and 20 bases lay between the germline ends. From germline, CDR1 is SEHNR and CDR2 FQNEAQ (reference sequence). This clone was seen a few times.

The TCR originated in a woman in her thirties or forties in good health. Sequencing was performed on naive CD4+ T cells from blood. The rearrangement uses TRBV7-9 and TRBJ1-2; no clear D. This CDR3 is CASSSRGTWPEGYTF. CDR3 nucleotides: TGTGCCAGCAGCTCACGGGGTACTTGGCCCGAGGGCTACACCTTC. Variable domain in full (rest from reference TRBV7-9 and TRBJ1-2): DTGVSQNPRHKITKRGQNVTFRCDPISEHNRLYWYRQTLGQGPEFLTYFQNEAQLEKSRLLSDRFSAERPKGSFSTLEIQRTEQGDSAMYLCASSSRGTWPEGYTFGSGTRLTVV.